The clone carrying this TCR beta chain was seen a handful of times. Germline-derived CDR1 and CDR2 are SGHVS and FQNEAQ. The CDR3 has 16 residues. Trimming shortened V by 2 bases and J by 3 bases, and 15 bases separated the two germline ends. Spike-ins of synthetic TCR analog templates went into each PCR. Sequencing used immunoSEQ multiplex PCR; TCRdb keeps in-frame clones, though not all of them. Here the sample spans 49,000 or so clones, approximately 85% being singletons. This sample is part of a study of PD-L1 blockade in urothelial cancer. Study as a whole: After treatment start, blood was analyzed at 3 weeks (second dose) and at 6 weeks. The median number of T cells present in blood samples was some 140,000.

Indicated time point: pretreatment peripheral blood. V is TRBV7-8 and J is TRBJ2-3, with a possible D match to TRBD2 (7 bases). The sequence came from a man between 65 and 85 years old with urothelial cancer. Specimen: PBMCs, collected around atezolizumab (anti-PD-L1) treatment. The CDR3 nucleotides are TGTGCCAGCAGCTTACGTCGGGGGGCGCAAACAGATACGCAGTATTTT. Its protein is CASSLRRGAQTDTQYF. The full variable domain, with the rest looked up from reference TRBV7-8 and TRBJ2-3, is GAGVSQSPRYKVAKRGQDVALRCDPISGHVSLFWYQQALGQGPEFLTYFQNEAQLDKSGLPSDRFFAERPEGSVSTLKIQRTQQEDSAVYLCASSLRRGAQTDTQYFGPGTRLTVL.